Described below is a single T cell receptor (beta chain) sequence and its context. This specimen belongs to a study of OX40 agonist ivuxolimab in advanced cancers. Trimming removed 0 bases at V and 4 bases at J, with 8 bases between. This CDR3 has 14 amino acids. Germline CDR1 is SGHRS and CDR2 is YFSETQ. Produced via immunoSEQ multiplex PCR; TCRdb's table is partial and in-frame only. The table lists more than 80,000 clones, roughly 87% of them singletons. The chain recombines TRBV5-1 with TRBJ1-3; D gene ambiguous. This receptor was obtained from an adult with an advanced solid tumor such as melanoma, head and neck, liver or kidney cancer. The source material was CD4+ or CD8+ T cells sorted from blood, sampled in a trial of the OX40 agonist ivuxolimab. The CDR3 protein is CASSLDRVGNTIYF. The CDR3 DNA is TGCGCCAGCAGCTTGGACCGGGTCGGAAACACCATATATTTT.